This T cell receptor beta chain was sequenced for a study of early stage breast cancer tumors. Study overall: About 80% of the 16 invasive tumors were ER+, PR+ and HER2-. Approximately 10-fold was the mean read coverage per sample. Points from the study as a whole: Most shared enriched TCRB sequences were commonly generated ones. Comparing each tissue with blood distinguished tumor from normal in most of the 16 patients.

Here immunoSEQ multiplex PCR was the method, and the copy in TCRdb shows in-frame clones only, minus some. The sample lists 5,900 or so clones; 60% to 70% were seen once. From germline, CDR1 is SGHRS and CDR2 YFSETQ. The trim removed 1 base at V and 3 bases at J, leaving 10 bases unmatched. The CDR3 totals 17 residues. This clone is medium-sized. Its specificity is unknown. Material: breast tumor tissue. The sequence derives from a person aged 60 to 70 with breast cancer. V and J are TRBV5-1 and TRBJ2-7; TRBD2 matches 10 bases. CDR3 in amino acids: CASSLWGLAGGYYEQYF. CDR3 nucleotides: TGCGCCAGCAGCTTGTGGGGTTTAGCGGGGGGCTACTACGAGCAGTACTTC.